Listed below are T cell receptor beta chains from one sample, sequenced in a study of shared clonotypes between healthy human individuals. Sequencing was performed with immunoSEQ multiplex PCR; in TCRdb, only in-frame clones are kept and a portion is missing. The sample consists of 660,000 or so clones, 95% to 96% of them appearing once. Specimen: naive CD8+ T cells sorted from blood. These receptors came from a woman younger than 45 in good health. CDR3s include the opening cysteine and the closing phenylalanine or tryptophan. A D gene is named only where the DNA matches it firmly. Size values are once, few and many counts, or a class for expanded clones, and some rows have none.

j_gene	abundance	v_gene	d_gene	CDR3aa	CDR3nt
TRBJ2-7	NA	TRBV27	TRBD2	CASRLAGGLSYEQYF	TGTGCCAGCCGCCTAGCGGGAGGGCTCTCGTACGAGCAGTACTTC
TRBJ2-7	once	TRBV5-4	NA	CASSPGTHYEQYF	TGTGCCAGCAGCCCTGGGACCCACTACGAGCAGTACTTC
TRBJ2-3	NA	TRBV27	NA	CASSSRYDQLATSTDTQYF	TGTGCCAGCAGTTCGCGATATGACCAACTAGCCACTAGCACAGATACGCAGTATTTT
TRBJ2-7	NA	TRBV4-1	NA	CASSQVESEQYF	TGCGCCAGCAGCCAAGTGGAGAGCGAGCAGTACTTC
TRBJ2-7	NA	TRBV4-1	TRBD2	CASSRQQTSGTSYEQYF	TGCGCCAGCAGTCGCCAACAGACTAGCGGGACATCCTACGAGCAGTACTTC
TRBJ2-1	NA	TRBV7-9	TRBD2	CASSGTSGDPHEQFF	TGTGCCAGCAGCGGAACTAGCGGGGATCCGCATGAGCAGTTCTTC
TRBJ2-5	NA	TRBV19	TRBD2	CASSRLAGEETQYF	TGTGCCAGTAGTAGGCTAGCGGGAGAAGAGACCCAGTACTTC
TRBJ2-7	NA	TRBV4-1	TRBD2	CASSQAAGTTYEQYF	TGCGCCAGCAGCCAAGCAGCGGGAACGACCTACGAGCAGTACTTC
TRBJ2-7	NA	TRBV9	TRBD1	CASSVGGGTGEQYF	TGTGCCAGCAGCGTAGGTGGAGGGACAGGCGAGCAGTACTTC
TRBJ1-1	NA	TRBV7-2	NA	CASSLNTEGMNTEAFF	TGTGCCAGCAGCTTAAACACAGAAGGAATGAACACTGAAGCTTTCTTT
TRBJ1-5	NA	TRBV5-5	NA	CASSLAPDQPQHF	TGTGCCAGCAGCTTGGCCCCGGACCAGCCCCAGCATTTT
TRBJ2-7	NA	TRBV2	NA	CASSVSLQYEQYF	TGTGCCAGCAGTGTTTCCCTTCAGTACGAGCAGTACTTC
TRBJ2-4	NA	TRBV15	TRBD1	CATSNPGQEGNIQYF	TGTGCCACCAGCAACCCGGGACAGGAGGGAAACATTCAGTACTTC
TRBJ2-7	NA	TRBV19	TRBD2	CASITAGDTPNYEQYF	TGTGCCAGTATCACGGCGGGAGACACTCCCAACTACGAGCAGTACTTC
TRBJ2-1	NA	TRBV19	TRBD2	CASTIRLAGLGIDNEQFF	TGTGCCAGTACCATCCGACTAGCGGGACTCGGAATTGATAATGAGCAGTTCTTC
TRBJ2-1	NA	TRBV5-6	TRBD2	CASSSGLGEFF	TGTGCCAGCAGCTCGGGACTAGGAGAGTTCTTC
TRBJ2-5	NA	TRBV7-9	NA	CASSILEETQYF	TGTGCCAGCAGCATCCTCGAAGAGACCCAGTACTTC
TRBJ2-7	NA	TRBV14	NA	CASSQVRSSYEQYF	TGTGCCAGCAGCCAAGTAAGATCTTCCTACGAGCAGTACTTC
TRBJ1-1	NA	TRBV27	NA	CASSLSVGGTEAFF	TGTGCCAGCAGTTTATCGGTCGGAGGGACTGAAGCTTTCTTT
TRBJ1-2	NA	TRBV4-2	NA	CASSQDLGSWNTF	TGTGCCAGCAGCCAAGATCTGGGATCGTGGAACACCTTC
TRBJ1-4	NA	TRBV6-4	NA	CASPNGGGGEKLFF	TGTGCCAGCCCCAACGGAGGGGGAGGTGAAAAACTGTTTTTT
TRBJ2-3	NA	TRBV11-2	NA	CASSLGVPDTQYF	TGTGCCAGCAGCTTGGGTGTACCAGATACGCAGTATTTT
TRBJ2-2	NA	TRBV27	TRBD2	CASSSGTSGRGTGELFF	TGTGCCAGCAGTTCCGGGACTAGCGGGAGGGGCACCGGGGAGCTGTTTTTT
TRBJ2-1	NA	TRBV25-1	TRBD2	CASSEITSGLYNEQFF	TGTGCCAGCAGTGAAATCACTAGCGGTTTATACAATGAGCAGTTCTTC
TRBJ1-2	NA	TRBV27	NA	CASASLGYGYTF	TGTGCCAGCGCCAGCCTGGGGTATGGCTACACCTTC
TRBJ1-5	once	TRBV27	NA	CASSLRDSNQPQHF	TGTGCCAGCAGTTTAAGGGACAGCAATCAGCCCCAGCATTTT
TRBJ2-7	NA	TRBV29-1	TRBD2	CSVEMVAGGEEQYF	TGCAGCGTTGAAATGGTAGCGGGAGGCGAAGAGCAGTACTTC
TRBJ2-3	NA	TRBV19	NA	CASSGDSTDTQYF	TGTGCCAGTAGCGGAGATAGCACAGATACGCAGTATTTT
TRBJ1-2	once	TRBV5-8	NA	CASSLGPTHRGYTF	TGTGCCAGCAGCTTGGGCCCGACGCATCGTGGCTACACCTTC
TRBJ1-5	once	TRBV27	TRBD1	CASRKWTGQQPQHF	TGTGCCAGCAGGAAGTGGACAGGGCAACAGCCCCAGCATTTT
TRBJ2-7	NA	TRBV9	TRBD2	CASSPRLAAQGEQYF	TGTGCCAGCAGCCCTCGACTAGCGGCACAGGGCGAGCAGTACTTC
TRBJ1-1	NA	TRBV6-5	NA	CASSYGGAGEAFF	TGTGCCAGCAGTTATGGGGGGGCAGGTGAAGCTTTCTTT
TRBJ1-5	NA	TRBV28	TRBD1	CASSFIFRRQGHQPQHF	TGTGCCAGCAGTTTCATCTTTCGTCGACAGGGCCACCAGCCCCAGCATTTT
TRBJ2-1	NA	TRBV19	NA	CASSSEVVDEQFF	TGTGCCAGTAGTTCAGAGGTTGTAGATGAGCAGTTCTTC
TRBJ1-2	once	TRBV2	TRBD1	CASSDLGTDNYGYTF	TGTGCCAGCAGTGACCTGGGGACAGACAACTATGGCTACACCTTC
TRBJ2-3	NA	TRBV5-6	TRBD2	CASILGLAGDTDTQYF	TGTGCCAGCATACTGGGACTAGCGGGGGACACAGATACGCAGTATTTT
TRBJ2-3	NA	TRBV5-6	TRBD2	CATGLAGGPDKTDTQYF	TGTGCCACAGGACTAGCGGGAGGGCCTGATAAGACAGATACGCAGTATTTT
TRBJ1-2	few	TRBV9	TRBD1	CASSGWTGLAYGYTF	TGTGCCAGCAGCGGATGGACAGGATTGGCCTATGGCTACACCTTC
TRBJ2-1	NA	TRBV5-4	NA	CASSSTVFSGNEQFF	TGTGCCAGCAGCTCGACGGTGTTCTCAGGGAATGAGCAGTTCTTC
TRBJ1-3	NA	TRBV5-1	TRBD1	CASSSGQSSGNTIYF	TGCGCCAGCAGCTCGGGACAGAGCTCTGGAAACACCATATATTTT
TRBJ2-1	NA	TRBV27	TRBD1	CASSGVGGPSYNEQFF	TGTGCCAGCAGTGGAGTAGGGGGCCCCTCCTACAATGAGCAGTTCTTC
TRBJ2-3	NA	TRBV2	TRBD2	CASSEDYRPSGTNTDTQYF	TGTGCCAGCAGTGAAGACTACAGACCTAGCGGGACAAATACAGATACGCAGTATTTT
TRBJ1-1	NA	TRBV5-4	NA	CASSLAGVLVTEAFF	TGTGCCAGCAGCTTGGCGGGGGTTTTAGTCACTGAAGCTTTCTTT
TRBJ1-1	few	TRBV27	NA	CASSLAGAVTEAFF	TGTGCCAGCAGCCTCGCTGGGGCGGTCACTGAAGCTTTCTTT
TRBJ2-7	NA	TRBV9	NA	CASSSPSKAVCSEQYF	TGTGCCAGCAGCTCCCCCTCGAAGGCCGTCTGTTCCGAGCAGTACTTC
TRBJ2-7	NA	TRBV6-1	NA	CASSGSGWWQYF	TGTGCCAGCAGTGGAAGCGGGTGGTGGCAGTACTTC
TRBJ2-7	few	TRBV13	NA	CASSLVHEQYF	TGTGCCAGCAGCTTAGTCCACGAGCAGTACTTC
TRBJ2-3	NA	TRBV27	TRBD2	CASSLGAGVGVDTQYF	TGTGCCAGCAGTTTAGGGGCGGGAGTTGGAGTAGATACGCAGTATTTT
TRBJ2-7	NA	TRBV28	NA	CASRDRSVHHEQYF	TGTGCCAGCAGAGATCGTTCCGTCCACCACGAGCAGTACTTC
TRBJ2-7	NA	TRBV9	TRBD2	CASSAGPTSGSFYEQYF	TGTGCCAGCAGCGCCGGCCCCACTAGCGGGAGTTTCTACGAGCAGTACTTC
TRBJ1-1	NA	TRBV10-3	TRBD1	CAIRDDRAEAFF	TGTGCCATCAGGGATGACAGGGCCGAAGCTTTCTTT
TRBJ1-5	NA	TRBV30	NA	CASEEGNQPQHF	TGTGCCTCGGAGGAGGGCAATCAGCCCCAGCATTTT
TRBJ2-7	NA	TRBV27	NA	CASSFGATPSYEQYF	TGTGCCAGCAGTTTCGGGGCAACCCCGTCCTACGAGCAGTACTTC
TRBJ2-7	NA	TRBV5-1	TRBD2	CASSLRGTSGRGYEQYF	TGCGCCAGCAGCTTGCGTGGGACTAGCGGGAGGGGATACGAGCAGTACTTC
TRBJ2-7	once	TRBV7-9	NA	CASSLVGRSYEQYF	TGTGCCAGCAGCTTAGTAGGCCGCTCCTACGAGCAGTACTTC
TRBJ2-7	NA	TRBV7-8	NA	CASRLGGPGPVAYEQYF	TGTGCCAGCCGACTAGGGGGACCCGGACCAGTGGCCTACGAGCAGTACTTC
TRBJ1-5	NA	TRBV10-1	TRBD1	CASSERTGDQPQHF	TGCGCCAGCAGTGAGCGGACAGGTGATCAGCCCCAGCATTTT
TRBJ2-3	NA	TRBV5-6	NA	CASSFNPADTQYF	TGTGCCAGCAGCTTCAATCCTGCAGATACGCAGTATTTT
TRBJ2-2	NA	TRBV6-1	NA	CASSDTYEAFQNTGELFF	TGTGCCAGCAGTGACACTTATGAGGCCTTCCAGAACACCGGGGAGCTGTTTTTT
TRBJ2-7	NA	TRBV7-9	NA	CASSLAEGSLYEQYF	TGTGCCAGCAGCTTAGCGGAGGGCAGCCTCTACGAGCAGTACTTC